Here is one T cell receptor (beta chain) with its context. It has no known antigen specificity. No qualities accompany the bases; no much larger clone lies one base away. The source of the sample is a study of cytomegalovirus exposure and HLA in healthy donors (dated by TCRdb to 2016 to 2017). Regarding the research as a whole: An earlier analysis of fewer than 750 of the donors reported around 280 Gb of sequence data and roughly 120 million unique TCR beta sequences obtained from about 179 million T cells. An early release that covered about 600 HLA-typed donors contained around 300 gigabases of sequencing data and about 84 million unique TCR sequences. The genetic ancestry cluster associated with self-reported Caucasian donors included 81% of the approximately 410 genotyped donors. The study was designed to test whether signatures of past pathogen exposure could be identified by cataloging public T cell receptors. Using immunosequencing, the study profiled T cell repertoires from 500 to 800 subjects and related those repertoires to cytomegalovirus serostatus. Besides the first cohort of 500 to 700 subjects, a separate validation cohort made up of 120 or so different subjects was used. To predict cytomegalovirus infection status, the study combined high-throughput TCR immunosequencing, statistical association of individual TCRs with disease status, and machine learning. A later analysis re-analyzed previously published TCR beta repertoires from 660 or so donors and added high-resolution HLA genotyping to study TCR occurrence patterns. Rather than drawing on any new phenotypic data, the later analysis identified candidate immune exposures from TCR beta sequences and the way those sequences occurred across donors. An earlier analysis of some 600 of the donors applied high-throughput TCR beta sequencing to assess whether each TCR beta V gene segment acted as functional or pseudogenic. Donor age, sex, ethnicity and CMV serostatus were compiled alongside the repertoire data. In a later genetic analysis, genome-wide SNP genotypes for about three fifths of the roughly 670 donors were used, and that subset was treated as a discovery cohort. All discovery cohort repertoires had been generated using a single sequencing platform. Class I and class II HLA loci were covered by the typing at four-digit resolution. The number of typed donors differed by locus: about 629-630 for A, B, C, DRB1 and DQB1; roughly 510 for DQA1; 600 to 610 for DPA1; and around 470 for DPB1. About five DR-DQ haplotypes were treated as single units for association and clustering because of strong linkage in the cohort. Among almost 400 genotyped donors of the cohort, an average of about 240,000 unique TCR beta nucleotide sequences were sequenced per donor, about a sixth of them non-productive.

Receptor libraries were prepared by the immunoSEQ multiplex PCR assay. A mixture of 60 forward primers for TCR Vbeta segments and 13 reverse primers for TCR Jbeta segments was used in the multiplex PCR. The CDR3 region of rearranged TCR beta genes was amplified from genomic DNA with a multiplex PCR assay. The amplified TCR beta libraries were sequenced on the Illumina HiSeq System as 87-base-pair reads. As for how the authors treated the data: Across the roughly 640 repertoires, a later analysis counted approximately 83 million unique TCR beta chains, 9 million to 14 million of which were shared by at least two donors. Raw reads were error-corrected and collapsed into unique sequences by a nearest-neighbor algorithm in which closely related sequences were merged to remove PCR and sequencing errors. To assign V, D and J gene segments, CDR3 sequences were aligned to IMGT reference sequences. For a sequence to be retained, a match of at least six nucleotides was required to both a V gene segment and a J gene segment. A rearrangement counted as productive if the CDR3 had no stop codons and remained in frame with V and J, and every other rearrangement counted as non-productive. Following IMGT convention, CDR3 was defined as the stretch from the second conserved V-encoded cysteine up to the conserved J-encoded phenylalanine. In an earlier analysis of 500 to 650 of the donors, sequences lacking an unambiguous match to a single V gene segment were excluded. An earlier analysis of 587 of the donors called V segments functional above 56.7% productive rearrangements and segregating when the between-donor standard deviation exceeded 5%. A statistical classification framework was developed to diagnose cytomegalovirus status using the catalog of TCR beta chain sequences. V and J gene assignment, in a later analysis, came from comparing TCR nucleotide sequences with IMGT/GENE-DB human TR gene sequences. A later analysis assigned CDR3 sequences and most-parsimonious VDJ recombination scenarios with the TCRdist pipeline. In a later analysis, every TCR beta chain was defined by the combination of its CDR3 amino acid sequence and its V-gene family, and reads without a unique V-gene family were dropped. A later analysis removed 500 to 600 highly shared, low-generation-probability nucleotide sequences to deal with suspected cross-contamination and a sequencing artifact. For each public chain, a later analysis derived a clonal expansion index from normalized ranks of inferred template counts within each repertoire. In a later analysis, generation probabilities were computed using a VDJ recombination model fitted to out-of-frame rearrangements, and the results were checked against IGoR. In a later analysis, TCR-TCR, TCR-HLA and TCR-CMV co-occurrence was scored with hypergeometric tests, and a repertoire-size bias correction was applied to TCR pairs. False discovery rates were estimated in a later analysis by permuting HLA or CMV assignments 20 times. In a later analysis, co-occurring TCRs were grouped using DBSCAN, with TCRdist sequence similarity added in when clustering inside HLA-allele-positive subsets. Co-occurrence clustering excluded repertoires with fewer than 30,000 or more than 120,000 public chains, plus five with anomalous nucleotide sharing. In its TCRdb copy, this immuneACCESS table keeps in-frame sequences only and misses some clones. Where compared with another copy, unresolved V genes explain less than half of these, and the others have no known cause. From that table come the V and J calls and clone size; the DNA was used to work out D and trimming. This sample has under 45,000 clones in its table, and around 60% of those were observed once. Around 8.7% of the sample is in the top ten clones.

The cohort consisted of hundreds of healthy bone marrow donors. At the time of sampling, all cohort members were nominally healthy, though unrecorded immune exposures were likely present. CMV serostatus was positive for more than 250 and negative for about 55% of the 666 cohort members, and was not recorded for this donor. A peripheral blood sample was collected from each donor, and TCR beta sequencing was performed on peripheral blood mononuclear cells. Genomic DNA was extracted from the blood cell samples with the Qiagen DNeasy Blood Extraction Kit. Taken from cysteine to phenylalanine, the CDR3 has 12 residues. Only CDR3 DNA is held: 36 bases, read in frame from base 1. The germline V gene provides CDR1 SGHDN and CDR2 FVKESK. Trimming takes 6 bases from V and 2 bases from J, and the germline ends sit 8 bases apart. Summary of the overall study and its limitations: In an earlier analysis of under 600 of the donors, most TCR beta V segments were observed in productive rearrangements about 90% or about 30% of the time, broadly matching IMGT annotations. Only TCR beta chains were sequenced in this cohort, and the absence of alpha or paired-chain data limited detectable features. Some IMGT-functional V segments, including TRBV6-2 and TRBV6-3, could not be told apart with the 87-base-pair reads, so those segments were excluded. A further reported finding was that TCR beta sequences accurately predicted the HLA-A and HLA-B alleles for most subjects in the first cohort. In a later analysis, several top co-occurrence clusters were reported to appear linked to parvovirus B19, influenza, CMV and Epstein-Barr virus. The authors suggested that the approach could potentially be extended to other disease states and immunological phenotypes. The earlier analysis of nearly 600 of the donors excluded roughly 16 rarely observed V segments, including chromosome 9 orphons, because counts were too low. Roughly uniform sequencing depth across donors was assumed in presence/absence analyses, although this assumption may not hold. The only immune exposure information available for the cohort was CMV serostatus. Assigning TCR associations to individual alleles was difficult when HLA alleles, especially DR and DQ, strongly co-occurred. According to a later analysis, TCR association rates differed among HLA loci, with DRB1 alleles showing the most associated TCRs and HLA-C alleles showing the fewest. HLA typing was unavailable for some donors at each locus, so association tests used only the typed subset. In vitro tests confirmed that three of the cytomegalovirus-associated TCR beta chains recognize cytomegalovirus antigens. While some public TCRs were present in many individuals, most TCR sequences turned up only very rarely across donors. The study listed 164 TCR beta chains as associated with cytomegalovirus. A later genetic analysis reported fewer N-insertions in productive TCRs among donors in an Asian-associated ancestry cluster than the roughly 700-donor mean. Linkage disequilibrium might explain the correlated functional status among segregating V segments, but an unknown experimental factor could not be excluded. The classifier was reported to diagnose cytomegalovirus status with high specificity and sensitivity in both the original cohort and the validation cohort. The sequencing pipeline was judged likely to have produced a cluster of highly shared sequence variants as a technical artifact. In a later analysis, HLA-associated TCR beta chains showed more clonal expansion and lower generation probabilities than non-associated chains that were equally common. An association between a missense DCLRE1C variant and V-gene and J-gene trimming of TCR beta chains was found in a later genetic analysis and replicated in an independent cohort. In a later analysis, most CMV-associated TCR beta chains were found to appear HLA-restricted, with HLA associations seemingly driven largely by CMV exposure. At a false discovery rate of 0.05, a later analysis linked some 18,000 TCR beta sequences to specific HLA alleles.

The receptor chain draws on TRBV14 and TRBJ2-7; the D gene cannot be resolved reliably. The TCR sequence derives from a human donor in good health. The sample consisted of PBMCs. This receptor carries the CDR3 CASSHSPYEQYF. In nucleotides, the sequence is TGTGCCAGCAGTCACAGCCCCTACGAGCAGTACTTC.